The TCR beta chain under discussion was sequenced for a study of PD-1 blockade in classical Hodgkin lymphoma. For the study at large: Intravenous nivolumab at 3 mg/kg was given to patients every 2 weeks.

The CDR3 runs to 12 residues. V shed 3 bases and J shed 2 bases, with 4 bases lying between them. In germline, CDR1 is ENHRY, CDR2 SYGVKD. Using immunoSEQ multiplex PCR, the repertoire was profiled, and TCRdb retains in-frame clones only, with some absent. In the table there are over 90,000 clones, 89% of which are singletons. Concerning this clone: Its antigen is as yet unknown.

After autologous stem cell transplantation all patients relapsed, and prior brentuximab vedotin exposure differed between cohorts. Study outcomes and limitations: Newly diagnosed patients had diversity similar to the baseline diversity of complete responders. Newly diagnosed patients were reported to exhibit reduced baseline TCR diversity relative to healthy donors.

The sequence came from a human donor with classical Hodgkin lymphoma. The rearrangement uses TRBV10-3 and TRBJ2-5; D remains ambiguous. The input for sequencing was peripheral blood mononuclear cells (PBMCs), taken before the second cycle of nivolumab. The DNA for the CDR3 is TGTGCCATCAGTGAACCACAAGAGACCCAGTACTTC. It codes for CAISEPQETQYF.